The 20 T cell receptor beta chains reported below all come from one sample, sequenced in a study of metastatic and nonmetastatic thyroid tumors. Using MiXCR, TCRdb reanalyzed the PCR reads. The sample shows around 23,000 clones, 22% of them seen only once. Nobody among the patients had been given any treatment before thyroid surgery. The sample comprised tumor tissue. The receptors were sampled from a female donor with papillary thyroid cancer or a benign thyroid nodule (not recorded which). Some clones in this sample may be carry-over from other donors' samples.

The sample holds a few counts of this clone. This may come from a read error, since a much larger clone is one base off. This specimen includes other DNA sequences encoding the same CDR3. The chain combines TRBV6-1 with TRBJ2-1; TRBD2 agrees at 7 bases. The CDR3 runs to 14 residues. V lost 6 bases, J lost 2 bases, and 4 bases stayed unmatched. Germline CDR1 is MNHNS and CDR2 is SASEGT. The CDR3 sequence: CASRRGRAYNEQFF. CDR3 sequence (DNA): TGTGCCAGCAGGCGGGGGAGGGCCTACAATGAGCAGTTCTTC.

This clone was observed many times. The V gene is TRBV5-1, the J gene TRBJ1-1, with 7 nucleotides matching TRBD1. V gave up 0 bases and J gave up 0 bases; unmatched junction bases: 2. CDR1 SGHRS and CDR2 YFSETQ come from the germline V gene. This CDR3 has 15 amino acids. The CDR3 coding sequence is TGCGCCAGCAGCTTGGCGGGACAGATGAACACTGAAGCTTTCTTT. It codes for CASSLAGQMNTEAFF.

This clone was seen at least ten times. The chain employs TRBV28 and TRBJ1-5, with a weak D call TRBD1 (5 bases). The germline gives CDR1 MDHEN, CDR2 SYDVKM. There are 15 residues in the CDR3. V shed 5 bases and J shed 2 bases, with 13 bases lying between them. CDR3 residues: CASSPRWGGNQPQHF. CDR3 nucleotides: TGTGCCAGCAGTCCTCGGTGGGGGGGCAATCAGCCCCAGCATTTT.

The chain recombines TRBV5-6 with TRBJ2-1, with 9 bases aligning to TRBD2. After removal of 0 bases from V and 7 bases from J, the junction contained 5 bases not matched to a gene. This CDR3 is 15 amino acids long. Germline CDR1 reads SGHDT; CDR2 reads YYEEEE. This CDR3 is CASSLALAGYNEQFF. CDR3 sequence (DNA): TGTGCCAGCAGCTTGGCGCTAGCGGGATATAATGAGCAGTTCTTC.

The chain couples TRBV18 to TRBJ2-7; D is perhaps TRBD1 (6 bases). Germline-derived CDR1 and CDR2 are KGHSH and LQKENI. The length of the CDR3 is 14 residues. V was clipped by 1 base and J by 2 bases, with 9 bases between them. The CDR3, as DNA: TGTGCCAGCTCACCACTGCAGGGGCCCTACGAGCAGTACTTC. It codes for CASSPLQGPYEQYF.

In the case of this clone: A junction end diverges from the germline sequence, so it may reflect a read error. The CDR3 DNA is TGTGCCAGCAGATTAGCCGGGGGCGGCTACGAGCAGTACTTC. Residues: CASRLAGGGYEQYF. This rearrangement joins TRBV7-2 to TRBJ2-7; D is tentatively TRBD1 or TRBD2 (6 bases each). The CDR3 runs 14 residues. The germline V gene has CDR1 SGHTA and CDR2 FQGNSA.

This clone was counted ten times or more. V gene TRBV20-1 combines with J gene TRBJ2-1; no clear D. The CDR3 length is 16 residues. Trimming stripped 0 bases from V and 8 bases from J, with 20 bases between. Germline V gene sequence: CDR1 DFQATT, CDR2 SNEGSKA (reference sequence). The CDR3 DNA reads as TGCAGTGCTAGAGAAACAGCTAGAGTTGGAATCGATGAGCAGTTCTTC. This gives the protein CSARETARVGIDEQFF.

The count of this clone is one. Lacking the conserved final phenylalanine or tryptophan, this CDR3 likely reflects a read error. The DNA is omitted, as the CDR3 cannot be located on it reliably, and the CDR3 follows TCRdb's listing. The V gene is TRBV11-2, the J gene TRBJ2-3; the D call in the table, TRBD1, was not verified against the DNA. Germline V gene data show CDR1 as SGHAT and CDR2 as FQNNGV. From its first to its last residue, the CDR3 has 17 amino acids. CDR3 sequence: CASSLGPGGDYEQYFGP.

The sample holds a few counts of this clone. This rearrangement joins TRBV25-1 to TRBJ2-7; 9 nucleotides line up with TRBD1. This CDR3 contains 14 residues. CDR1 and CDR2 from the germline V gene are MGHDK and SYGVNS. The ends lost 6 bases at V and 4 bases at J; junction bases unmatched: 7. The CDR3 DNA follows: TGTGCCAGCAGCGCCGGGACAGGGACTTACGAGCAGTACTTC. Translation gives CASSAGTGTYEQYF.

By proportion, this clone is medium-sized. V and J are TRBV27 and TRBJ1-2, with D possibly being TRBD1 (6 bases). The germline V gene has CDR1 MNHEY and CDR2 SMNVEV (reference sequence). V lost 0 bases and J 7 bases, leaving 12 bases between the germline ends. This CDR3 is 14 amino acids long. CDR3 DNA sequence: TGTGCCAGCAGTTTATCGCCAGGGGCGGTTGGCTACACCTTC. Encoded protein: CASSLSPGAVGYTF.

This clone was picked up one time. This same CDR3 is encoded by further DNA sequences in the sample. V gene TRBV5-1 combines with J gene TRBJ1-2; possible D gene TRBD1, 6 bases. V was cut by 5 bases and J by 6 bases, with 17 bases left in between. This CDR3 comprises 14 residues. Germline CDR1 SGHRS, CDR2 YFSETQ. CDR3 nucleotide sequence: TGCGCCAGCAGACAGGGTTTTTCGGAAAATGGCTACACCTTC. This encodes CASRQGFSENGYTF.

The chain carries TRBV3-1 and TRBJ1-6; D not resolved. Trimming removed 11 bases from V and 4 bases from J, with 6 bases in between. The CDR3 is 11 residues long. Germline V lookup: CDR1 LGHDT, CDR2 YNNKEL (reference sequence). CDR3 nucleotides: TGTGCCCCTACATATAATTCACCCCTCCACTTT. Protein sequence: CAPTYNSPLHF.

In its sample, this clone ranks as medium-sized. The V call is TRBV13, the J call TRBJ2-3; no definite D call. Trimming pared 3 bases from V and 5 bases from J, leaving 9 bases between. CDR1 and CDR2 from the germline V gene are PRHDT and FYEKMQ (reference sequence). CDR3 size: 13 residues. CDR3 in amino acids: CASSFGEVDTQYF. The CDR3 DNA follows: TGTGCCAGCAGCTTTGGAGAAGTAGATACGCAGTATTTT. Full variable domain (missing parts from reference TRBV13 and TRBJ2-3): AAGVIQSPRHLIKEKRETATLKCYPIPRHDTVYWYQQGPGQDPQFLISFYEKMQSDKGSIPDRFSAQQFSDYHSELNMSSLELGDSALYFCASSFGEVDTQYFGPGTRLTVL.

In this sample, this clone turned up many times. The CDR3 coding sequence is TGTGCCAGCAGCCAAGGGTGGGGGAATGAGCAGTTCTTC. This translates into CASSQGWGNEQFF. The chain is built from TRBV14 and TRBJ2-1, with D possibly being TRBD1 or TRBD2 (5 bases each). V lost 1 base, J lost 7 bases, and 8 bases lay in between. The CDR3 covers 13 residues. Germline values: CDR1 SGHDN, CDR2 FVKESK.

The chain employs TRBV7-2 and TRBJ1-5, with no clear D. The germline V and J ends were trimmed by 6 bases and 4 bases, with 10 bases remaining between them. The CDR3 contains 13 residues. Germline CDR1 reads SGHTA; CDR2 reads FQGNSA. The CDR3 sequence: CASRQSNNQPQHF. The CDR3 DNA reads TGTGCCAGCAGACAAAGCAATAATCAGCCCCAGCATTTT.

This clone is categorized as medium-sized (0.01 to 0.1%). The CDR3 DNA reads TGCAGTGCTAGATCCGGGACAGGGAACACTGAAGCTTTCTTT. It translates to CSARSGTGNTEAFF. This rearrangement joins TRBV20-1 to TRBJ1-1; the match to TRBD1 covers 8 bases. The CDR3 is 14 amino acids. The ends lost 2 bases at V and 1 base at J; junction bases unmatched: 3. Germline lookup yields CDR1 DFQATT and CDR2 SNEGSKA (reference sequence).

The chain is built from TRBV6-1 and TRBJ2-5; the match to TRBD1 covers 7 bases. The germline gives CDR1 MNHNS, CDR2 SASEGT. This CDR3 has 17 residues. V lost 5 bases to trimming and J lost 1 base; unmatched junction nucleotides: 13. This CDR3 reads CASSPDFSGQTQETQYF. For the CDR3, the DNA is TGTGCCAGCAGTCCGGATTTTTCGGGACAGACCCAAGAGACCCAGTACTTC.

DNA of the CDR3: TGCAGTGCTAGAGATGGGACTAGCGCAGACAATGAGCAGTTCTTC. It translates to CSARDGTSADNEQFF. The gene calls are TRBV20-1 and TRBJ2-1, with 10 bases that match TRBD2. The ends lost 0 bases at V and 5 bases at J; junction bases unmatched: 4. CDR3 length equals 15 residues. Germline CDR1 and CDR2: DFQATT and SNEGSKA (reference sequence).

The genes are TRBV5-4 and TRBJ1-2; no clear D. V dropped 0 bases and J dropped 0 bases, with 15 bases sitting between them. This CDR3 region has 17 residues. Germline CDR1 is SGHNT and CDR2 is YYREEE (reference sequence). The CDR3 reads CASSLALIQAANYGYTF. CDR3 coding DNA: TGTGCCAGCAGCTTGGCCCTTATCCAGGCGGCTAACTATGGCTACACCTTC. The full variable domain, rest sourced from reference TRBV5-4 and TRBJ1-2, is ETGVTQSPTHLIKTRGQQVTLRCSSQSGHNTVSWYQQALGQGPQFIFQYYREEENGRGNFPPRFSGLQFPNYSSELNVNALELDDSALYLCASSLALIQAANYGYTFGSGTRLTVV.

This clone was counted only a few times. The chain is built from TRBV27 and TRBJ2-7; D is possibly TRBD1 (5 bases). There are 15 residues in the CDR3. CDR1 MNHEY and CDR2 SMNVEV come from the germline V gene (reference sequence). V lost 6 bases and J lost 0, with 15 bases in between. CDR3 in DNA: TGTGCCAGCAGCCTAGGGGCGCTCAGCTCCTACGAGCAGTACTTC. Protein: CASSLGALSSYEQYF.